These 21 T cell receptor beta chains share one sample of origin, sequenced in a study of blood T cell repertoires in COVID-19. Produced via immunoSEQ multiplex PCR; TCRdb's table is partial and in-frame only. Altogether about 300,000 clones are present, 75% to 90% being singletons, with the ten largest covering approximately 4.7%. Sequenced sample: PBMCs or T cells enriched from blood (not recorded which). The receptors come from a man in his 60s who had recovered from COVID-19.

This clone has more than one count but fewer than ten. The genes are TRBV2 and TRBJ2-2; TRBD1 matches at 8 bases. V gave up 3 bases and J gave up 8 bases; unmatched junction bases: 8. The CDR3 is 15 residues long. Germline lookup yields CDR1 SNHLY and CDR2 FYNNEI. The CDR3, as DNA: TGTGCCAGCAGTGATATGGCAGGGGGCAGAGGGGAGCTGTTTTTT. The encoded protein is CASSDMAGGRGELFF.

The rearrangement uses TRBV4-3 and TRBJ1-1; 7 bases align to TRBD1. The CDR3 covers 15 residues. V shed 2 bases and J 2 bases; nucleotides not matched to a gene: 5. Germline assignment: CDR1 LGHNA and CDR2 YSLEER. The CDR3 sequence is CASSQHRGFNTEAFF. CDR3 nucleotide sequence: TGCGCCAGCAGCCAACACAGGGGTTTTAACACTGAAGCTTTCTTT.

V is TRBV2 and J is TRBJ2-1, with D possibly being TRBD2 (6 bases). Trimming took 4 bases from V and 0 from J, leaving 10 bases between them. The CDR3 is made up of 15 amino acids. Per germline, CDR1 SNHLY and CDR2 FYNNEI. The CDR3 is CASSAQGLSYNEQFF. CDR3 DNA: TGTGCCAGCAGTGCTCAGGGACTCTCCTACAATGAGCAGTTCTTC.

This sequence joins TRBV28 and TRBJ2-7; D ambiguous. This CDR3 has 14 amino acids. CDR1 MDHEN and CDR2 SYDVKM come from the germline V gene. The V and J ends lost 1 base and 3 bases respectively, with 10 bases between them. The CDR3 DNA is TGTGCCAGCAGTTTATATCTTACCTACTACGAGCAGTACTTC. Its protein is CASSLYLTYYEQYF.

This chain uses TRBV2 with TRBJ2-7; D is unresolved. The CDR3 spans 14 residues. Trimming pared 7 bases from V and 1 base from J, leaving 14 bases between. Germline V gene data show CDR1 as SNHLY and CDR2 as FYNNEI. Here the CDR3 reads CASNSPFGSYEQYF. In nucleotides, the CDR3 is TGTGCCAGCAACAGCCCGTTCGGTTCCTACGAGCAGTACTTC. Using reference TRBV2 and TRBJ2-7 for the parts outside the CDR3, the full variable domain is EPEVTQTPSHQVTQMGQEVILRCVPISNHLYFYWYRQILGQKVEFLVSFYNNEISEKSEIFDDQFSVERPDGSNFTLKIRSTKLEDSAMYFCASNSPFGSYEQYFGPGTRLTVT.

This chain links TRBV21-1 with TRBJ2-4; TRBD2 is the table's D call and was not checked against the DNA. TRBV21-1 is a known pseudogene. The CDR3 extends over 17 amino acids. The CDR3 DNA follows: TGTGCCAGCAGCAAAGGACTAGCGGGAGACCCGAAAAACATTCAGTACTTC. This encodes CASSKGLAGDPKNIQYF.

J is TRBJ2-3 and V is TRBV28; TRBD1 might be the D (6 bases). Looked up from germline, CDR1 is MDHEN and CDR2 is SYDVKM. The V end lost 4 bases, the J end lost 1 base, and 21 bases lay between the germline ends. The CDR3 length is 18 residues. This CDR3 is CASSSQYRVLGGTDTQYF. DNA of the CDR3: TGTGCCAGCAGTTCGCAATACAGGGTCCTAGGGGGCACAGATACGCAGTATTTT.

In this sample, this clone turned up once. V is TRBV5-4 and J is TRBJ2-6; D possibly corresponds to TRBD1 (6 bases). From germline, CDR1 is SGHNT and CDR2 YYREEE (reference sequence). Deletions cut 4 bases from V and 1 base from J, with 12 bases between. CDR3 length: 16 amino acids. CDR3 coding DNA: TGTGCCAGCAGCCCCAGGGGCCTATCTGGGGCCAACGTCCTGACTTTC. It is translated as CASSPRGLSGANVLTF.

The chain employs TRBV5-1 and TRBJ2-7; D is perhaps TRBD2 (6 bases). Germline loops: CDR1 SGHRS, CDR2 YFSETQ. CDR3 length equals 13 residues. The germline V and J ends were trimmed by 4 bases and 7 bases, with 15 bases remaining between them. The CDR3 loop is CASSVTSAGEQYF. The CDR3 nucleotides are TGCGCCAGCAGCGTGACTAGTGCAGGGGAGCAGTACTTC.

The V and J genes are TRBV29-1 and TRBJ2-2; D perhaps matches TRBD2 (6 bases). V was shortened by 7 bases and J by 6 bases, with 12 bases between the two germline ends. Looked up from germline, CDR1 is SQVTM and CDR2 is ANQGSEA. The CDR3 consists of 12 residues. This chain's CDR3 is CSARTGAGELFF. The CDR3 region has the DNA TGCAGCGCCCGCACGGGGGCCGGGGAGCTGTTTTTT.

The CDR3 region has the DNA TGTGCCAGCTCACCAGGGGGACAGGGGTACGAGCAGTACTTC. This codes for CASSPGGQGYEQYF. V is TRBV18 and J is TRBJ2-7; 10 bases fit TRBD1. From germline, CDR1 is KGHSH and CDR2 LQKENI. The V segment lost 2 bases and the J segment 4 bases; nucleotides outside the gene matches: 2. CDR3 size: 14 residues.

This clone was observed a single time. The genes are TRBV27 and TRBJ1-1; a weak D match, TRBD1 (5 bases). Trimming took 8 bases from V and 4 from J, leaving 11 bases between them. The germline CDR1 and CDR2 sequences are MNHEY and SMNVEV (reference sequence). This CDR3 has 12 amino acids. CDR3 region: CASGHPGTEAFF. The DNA of the CDR3 is TGTGCCAGCGGACACCCTGGCACTGAAGCTTTCTTT.

In this sample, this clone turned up once. The chain carries TRBV6-5 and TRBJ2-1; no definite D call. V lost 7 bases and J 0 bases, leaving 13 bases between the germline ends. CDR3 length: 15 residues. Germline CDR1 and CDR2: MNHEY and SVGAGI. The CDR3, as DNA: TGTGCCAGCACTCCAGGCCCTTTCTCCTACAATGAGCAGTTCTTC. Translating gives CASTPGPFSYNEQFF.

V gene TRBV28 combines with J gene TRBJ1-2, with 10 bases lining up with TRBD1. The CDR3 has 15 amino acids. V was pared by 3 bases and J by 6 bases, with 7 bases of the junction left unmatched. Germline V CDR1 and CDR2: MDHEN, SYDVKM. The CDR3 reads CASSFYSGQGNGYTF. Here the CDR3 DNA reads TGTGCCAGCAGTTTCTATTCGGGACAGGGGAATGGCTACACCTTC.

The chain couples TRBV3-1 (or the pseudogene TRBV3-2) to TRBJ1-1; 9 nucleotides align to TRBD1. The V gene's germline CDR1 is LGHDT and CDR2 YNNKEL (reference sequence). The ends lost 6 bases at V and 1 base at J; junction bases unmatched: 3. This CDR3 comprises 14 residues. The CDR3 region has the DNA TGTGCCAGCAGGACAGGGGGTACGAACACTGAAGCTTTCTTT. Its translation is CASRTGGTNTEAFF.

This sequence joins TRBV5-1 and TRBJ1-5; tentative D call: TRBD1 (6 bases). Trimming took off 0 bases at V and 5 bases at J, with 9 bases between the two ends. CDR3 length: 14 amino acids. CDR1 SGHRS and CDR2 YFSETQ come from the germline V gene. The CDR3 sequence: CASSLVPGDQPQHF. In DNA, the CDR3 is TGCGCCAGCAGCTTGGTCCCAGGGGATCAGCCCCAGCATTTT.

The gene calls are TRBV28 and TRBJ2-3, with TRBD2 matching 8 bases. Losses at the gene ends were 5 bases for V and 4 bases for J; bases not matched to a gene: 8. The CDR3 sequence is 15 residues long. Germline CDR1 MDHEN, CDR2 SYDVKM. This CDR3 is CASSRLAGTADTQYF. The CDR3 nucleotides are TGTGCCAGCAGTCGCTTAGCGGGAACGGCAGATACGCAGTATTTT.

DNA of the CDR3: TGTGCCAGCAGTGCCATACTTAGCGGGACAGGGGGCTACGAGCAGTACTTC. This codes for CASSAILSGTGGYEQYF. The V gene is TRBV6-1, the J gene TRBJ2-7; 11 positions match TRBD1. This CDR3 has 17 residues. CDR1 is MNHNS, CDR2 SASEGT, per germline. V shed 4 bases and J 3 bases; nucleotides not matched to a gene: 11.

The genes are TRBV2 and TRBJ2-2, with D perhaps TRBD2 (6 bases). CDR1 and CDR2 from the germline V gene are SNHLY and FYNNEI. Deletions cut 6 bases from V and 0 bases from J, with 11 bases between. CDR3 length: 15 residues. The CDR3 spells CASRVADANTGELFF. DNA for the CDR3: TGTGCCAGCAGAGTAGCGGACGCGAACACCGGGGAGCTGTTTTTT.

This clone was observed a handful of times. The chain links TRBV9 to TRBJ1-3; possibly TRBD1 for D (5 bases). Germline CDR1 SGDLS, CDR2 YYNGEE. V lost 4 bases and J 3 bases, leaving 14 bases between the germline ends. The CDR3 extends over 15 amino acids. The CDR3 region is CASSPRQGLGNTIYF. CDR3 coding DNA: TGTGCCAGCAGCCCTCGGCAGGGACTTGGAAACACCATATATTTT.

The CDR3 protein is CAIWTGDYNEQFF. The CDR3, as DNA: TGTGCCATTTGGACAGGGGATTACAATGAGCAGTTCTTC. This sequence joins TRBV10-3 and TRBJ2-1; 9 bases match TRBD1. Germline trimming cut 9 bases from V and 4 bases from J; bases unmatched to any gene: 4. The CDR3 consists of 13 residues. Germline CDR1 reads ENHRY; CDR2 reads SYGVKD.